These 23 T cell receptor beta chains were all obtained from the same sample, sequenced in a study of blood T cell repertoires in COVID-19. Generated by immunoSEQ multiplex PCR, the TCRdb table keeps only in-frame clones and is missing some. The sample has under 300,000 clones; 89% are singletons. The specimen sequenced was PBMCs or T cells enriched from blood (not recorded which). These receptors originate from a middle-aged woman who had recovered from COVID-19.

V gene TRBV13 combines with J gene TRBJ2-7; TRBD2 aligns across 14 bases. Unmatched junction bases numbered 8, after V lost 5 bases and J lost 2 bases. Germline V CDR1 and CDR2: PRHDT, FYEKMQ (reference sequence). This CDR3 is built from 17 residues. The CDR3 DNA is TGTGCCAGCAGCCCACCACCGGGACTAGCGGGGGCCTACGAGCAGTACTTC. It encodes CASSPPPGLAGAYEQYF.

The CDR3 region has the DNA TGTGCCAGCAGCTCGGGGACTAGCGGGTTTAATGAGCAGTTCTTC. The encoded protein is CASSSGTSGFNEQFF. J is TRBJ2-1 and V is TRBV5-4; TRBD2 agrees at 12 bases. Germline trimming cut 3 bases from V and 7 bases from J; bases unmatched to any gene: 5. Germline-derived CDR1 and CDR2 are SGHNT and YYREEE (reference sequence). The CDR3 is 15 residues long.

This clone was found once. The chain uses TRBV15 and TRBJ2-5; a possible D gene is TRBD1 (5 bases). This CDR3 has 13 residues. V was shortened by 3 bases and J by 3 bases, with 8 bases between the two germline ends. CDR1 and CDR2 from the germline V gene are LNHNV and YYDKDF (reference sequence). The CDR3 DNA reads TGTGCCACCAGCAGGGGCAGGGAAGAGACCCAGTACTTC. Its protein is CATSRGREETQYF.

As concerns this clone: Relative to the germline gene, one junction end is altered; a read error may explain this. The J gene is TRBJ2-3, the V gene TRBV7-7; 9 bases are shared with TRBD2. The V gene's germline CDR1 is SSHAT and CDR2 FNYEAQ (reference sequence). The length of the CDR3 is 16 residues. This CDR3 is CASSPVSGGSTDTQYF. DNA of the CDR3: TGTGCTAGCAGCCCTGTTAGCGGGGGTAGCACAGATACGCAGTATTTT.

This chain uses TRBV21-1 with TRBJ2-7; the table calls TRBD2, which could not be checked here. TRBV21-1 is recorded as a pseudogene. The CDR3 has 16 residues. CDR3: CASTTAAADPSYEQYF. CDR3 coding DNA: TGTGCCAGCACTACTGCTGCCGCGGATCCCTCCTACGAGCAGTACTTC.

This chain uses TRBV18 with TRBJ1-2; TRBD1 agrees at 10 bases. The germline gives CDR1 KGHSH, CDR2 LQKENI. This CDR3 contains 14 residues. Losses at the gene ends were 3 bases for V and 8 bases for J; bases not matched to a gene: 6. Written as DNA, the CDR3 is TGTGCCAGCTCACCGGGGACAGGGGATCAAGGCTACACCTTC. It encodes CASSPGTGDQGYTF.

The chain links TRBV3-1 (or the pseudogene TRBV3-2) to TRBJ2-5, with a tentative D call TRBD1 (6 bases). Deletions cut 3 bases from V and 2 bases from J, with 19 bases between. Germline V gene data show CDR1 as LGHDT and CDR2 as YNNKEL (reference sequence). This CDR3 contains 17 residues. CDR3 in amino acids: CASSHARGRNIQETQYF. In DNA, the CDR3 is TGTGCCAGCAGCCACGCCAGGGGACGGAATATTCAAGAGACCCAGTACTTC.

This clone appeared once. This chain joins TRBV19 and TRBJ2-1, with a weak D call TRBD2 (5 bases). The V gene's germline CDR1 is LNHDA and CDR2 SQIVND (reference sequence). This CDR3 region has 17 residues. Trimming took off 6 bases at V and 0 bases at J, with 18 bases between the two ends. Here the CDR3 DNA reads TGTGCCAGTAGGGGAGTGAGAAGGCTCAGCTCCTACAATGAGCAGTTCTTC. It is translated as CASRGVRRLSSYNEQFF.

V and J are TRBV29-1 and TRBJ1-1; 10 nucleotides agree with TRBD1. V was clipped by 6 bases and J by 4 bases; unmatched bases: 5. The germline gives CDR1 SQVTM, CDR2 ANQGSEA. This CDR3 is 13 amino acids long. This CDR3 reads CSVNRDRGTEAFF. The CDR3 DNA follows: TGCAGCGTAAACCGGGACAGGGGCACTGAAGCTTTCTTT.

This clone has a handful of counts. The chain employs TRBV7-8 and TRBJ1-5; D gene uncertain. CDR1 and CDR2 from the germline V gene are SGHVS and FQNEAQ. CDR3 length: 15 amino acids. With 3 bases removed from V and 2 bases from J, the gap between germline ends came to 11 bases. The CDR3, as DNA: TGTGCCAGCAGCTTTAGGAGCGAAGGCAATCAGCCCCAGCATTTT. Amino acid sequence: CASSFRSEGNQPQHF.

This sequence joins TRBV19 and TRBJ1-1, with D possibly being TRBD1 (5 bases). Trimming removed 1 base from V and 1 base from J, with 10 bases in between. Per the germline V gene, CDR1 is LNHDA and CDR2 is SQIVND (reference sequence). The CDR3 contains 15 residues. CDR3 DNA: TGTGCCAGTAGTATAGGGGGCCAACGGAACACTGAAGCTTTCTTT. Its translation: CASSIGGQRNTEAFF. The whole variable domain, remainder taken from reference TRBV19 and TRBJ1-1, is DGGITQSPKYLFRKEGQNVTLSCEQNLNHDAMYWYRQDPGQGLRLIYYSQIVNDFQKGDIAEGYSVSREKKESFPLTVTSAQKNPTAFYLCASSIGGQRNTEAFFGQGTRLTVV.

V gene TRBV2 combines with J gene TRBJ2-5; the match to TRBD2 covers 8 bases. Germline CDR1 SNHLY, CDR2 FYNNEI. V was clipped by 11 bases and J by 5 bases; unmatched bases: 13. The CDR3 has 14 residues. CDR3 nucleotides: TGTGCCTCCCAGAGGATCGGGGGGGCGGAGACCCAGTACTTC. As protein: CASQRIGGAETQYF.

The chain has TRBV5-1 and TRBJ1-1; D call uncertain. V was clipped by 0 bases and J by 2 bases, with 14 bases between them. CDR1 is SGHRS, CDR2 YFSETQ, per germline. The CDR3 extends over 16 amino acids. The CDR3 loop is CASSLAVAAANTEAFF. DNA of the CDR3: TGCGCCAGCAGCTTGGCCGTCGCAGCGGCAAACACTGAAGCTTTCTTT.

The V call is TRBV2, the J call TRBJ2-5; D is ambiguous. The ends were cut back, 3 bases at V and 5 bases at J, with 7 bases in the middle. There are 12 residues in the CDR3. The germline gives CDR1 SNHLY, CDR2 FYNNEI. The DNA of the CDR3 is TGTGCCAGCAGTGAGTACGGGGAGACCCAGTACTTC. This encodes CASSEYGETQYF.

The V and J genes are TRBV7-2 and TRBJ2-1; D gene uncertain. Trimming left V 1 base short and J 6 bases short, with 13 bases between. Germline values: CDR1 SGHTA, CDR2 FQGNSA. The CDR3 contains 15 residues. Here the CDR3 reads CASSLGSQTGNEQFF. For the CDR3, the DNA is TGTGCCAGCAGCTTAGGTTCACAAACGGGCAATGAGCAGTTCTTC.

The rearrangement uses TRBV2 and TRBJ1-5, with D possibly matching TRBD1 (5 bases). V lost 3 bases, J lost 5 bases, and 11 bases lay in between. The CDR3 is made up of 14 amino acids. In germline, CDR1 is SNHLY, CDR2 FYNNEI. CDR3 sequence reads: CASSDSRTHQPQHF. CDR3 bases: TGTGCCAGCAGTGACTCACGGACACATCAGCCCCAGCATTTT. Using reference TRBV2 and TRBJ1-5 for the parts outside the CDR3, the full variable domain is EPEVTQTPSHQVTQMGQEVILRCVPISNHLYFYWYRQILGQKVEFLVSFYNNEISEKSEIFDDQFSVERPDGSNFTLKIRSTKLEDSAMYFCASSDSRTHQPQHFGDGTRLSIL.

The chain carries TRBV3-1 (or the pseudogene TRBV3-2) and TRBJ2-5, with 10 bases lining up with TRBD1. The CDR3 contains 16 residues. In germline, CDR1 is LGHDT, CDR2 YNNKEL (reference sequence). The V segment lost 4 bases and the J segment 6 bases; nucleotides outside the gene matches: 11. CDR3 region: CASSRRGTGEGKTQYF. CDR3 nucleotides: TGTGCCAGCAGCCGGAGAGGGACAGGGGAAGGAAAGACCCAGTACTTC.

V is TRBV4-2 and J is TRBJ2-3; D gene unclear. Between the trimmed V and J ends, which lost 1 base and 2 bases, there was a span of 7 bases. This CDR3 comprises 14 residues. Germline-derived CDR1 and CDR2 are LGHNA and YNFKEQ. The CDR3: CASSQAATTDTQYF. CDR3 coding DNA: TGTGCCAGCAGCCAAGCAGCGACCACAGATACGCAGTATTTT.

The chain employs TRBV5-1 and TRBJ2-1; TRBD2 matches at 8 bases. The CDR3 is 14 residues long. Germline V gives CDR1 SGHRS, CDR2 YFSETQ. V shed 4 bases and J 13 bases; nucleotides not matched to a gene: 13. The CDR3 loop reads CASSPASAGVEQFF. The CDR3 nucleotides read TGCGCCAGCAGCCCTGCTTCAGCGGGAGTAGAACAGTTCTTC.

CDR3 coding DNA: TGTGCCACCAGCAGGGTGCGGGGGAATTCACCCCTCCACTTT. It specifies CATSRVRGNSPLHF. The chain recombines TRBV15 with TRBJ1-6; the D gene is possibly TRBD1 (5 bases). Germline V gene data show CDR1 as LNHNV and CDR2 as YYDKDF (reference sequence). The CDR3 loop spans 14 amino acids. V gave up 3 bases and J gave up 7 bases, with 10 bases separating them.

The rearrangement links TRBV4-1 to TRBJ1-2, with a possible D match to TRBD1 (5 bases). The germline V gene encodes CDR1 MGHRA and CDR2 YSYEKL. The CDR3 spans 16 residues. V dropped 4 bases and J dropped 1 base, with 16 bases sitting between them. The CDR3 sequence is CASSLGPGGDNYGYTF. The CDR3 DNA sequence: TGCGCCAGCAGCCTGGGCCCCGGGGGGGATAACTATGGCTACACCTTC.

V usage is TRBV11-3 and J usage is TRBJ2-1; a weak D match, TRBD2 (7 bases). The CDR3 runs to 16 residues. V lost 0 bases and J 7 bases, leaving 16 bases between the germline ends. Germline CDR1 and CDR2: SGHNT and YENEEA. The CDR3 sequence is CASSLDGAGALNEQFF. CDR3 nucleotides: TGTGCCAGCAGCTTAGATGGCGCGGGGGCGCTGAATGAGCAGTTCTTC.

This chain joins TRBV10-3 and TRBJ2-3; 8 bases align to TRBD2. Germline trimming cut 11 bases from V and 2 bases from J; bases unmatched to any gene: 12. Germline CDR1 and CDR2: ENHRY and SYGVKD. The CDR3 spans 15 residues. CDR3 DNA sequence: TGTGCCTTATCCCTTAGCGGGGCCTCCACAGATACGCAGTATTTT. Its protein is CALSLSGASTDTQYF.